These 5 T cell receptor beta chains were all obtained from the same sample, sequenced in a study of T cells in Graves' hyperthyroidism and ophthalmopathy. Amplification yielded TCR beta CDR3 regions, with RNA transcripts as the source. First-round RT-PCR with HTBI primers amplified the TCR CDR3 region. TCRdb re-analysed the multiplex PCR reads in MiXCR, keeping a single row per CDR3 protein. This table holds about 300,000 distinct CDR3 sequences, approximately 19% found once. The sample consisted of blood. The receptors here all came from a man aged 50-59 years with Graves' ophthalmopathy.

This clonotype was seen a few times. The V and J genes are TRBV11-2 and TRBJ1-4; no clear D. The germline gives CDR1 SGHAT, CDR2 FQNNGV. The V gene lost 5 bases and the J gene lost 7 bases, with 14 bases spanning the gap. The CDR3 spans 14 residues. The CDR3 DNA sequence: TGTGCCAGCAGCCCCCCGGGTGCCCCTGAAAAACTGTTTTTT. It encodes CASSPPGAPEKLFF.

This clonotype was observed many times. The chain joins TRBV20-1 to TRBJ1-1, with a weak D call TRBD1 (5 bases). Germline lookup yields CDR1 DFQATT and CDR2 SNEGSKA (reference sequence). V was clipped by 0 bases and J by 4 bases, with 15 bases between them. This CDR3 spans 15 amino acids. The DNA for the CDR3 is TGCAGTGCTAGAGATCTAGGGGTCGGGACCACTGAAGCTTTCTTT. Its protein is CSARDLGVGTTEAFF.

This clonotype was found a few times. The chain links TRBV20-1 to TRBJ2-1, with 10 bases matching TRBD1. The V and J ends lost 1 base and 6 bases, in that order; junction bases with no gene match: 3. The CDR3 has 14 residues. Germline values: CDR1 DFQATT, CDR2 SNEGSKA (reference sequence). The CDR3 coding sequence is TGCAGTGCTAGAGGGGACAGGGGCCCCAATGAGCAGTTCTTC. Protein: CSARGDRGPNEQFF.

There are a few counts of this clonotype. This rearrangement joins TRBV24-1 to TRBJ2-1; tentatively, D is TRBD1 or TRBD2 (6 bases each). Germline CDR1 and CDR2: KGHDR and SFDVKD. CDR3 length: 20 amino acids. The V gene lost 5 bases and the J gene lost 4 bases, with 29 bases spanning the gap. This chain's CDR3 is CATSAGRGGTASYQYNEQFF. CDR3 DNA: TGTGCCACCAGTGCCGGAAGAGGGGGGACCGCTAGTTACCAATACAATGAGCAGTTCTTC.

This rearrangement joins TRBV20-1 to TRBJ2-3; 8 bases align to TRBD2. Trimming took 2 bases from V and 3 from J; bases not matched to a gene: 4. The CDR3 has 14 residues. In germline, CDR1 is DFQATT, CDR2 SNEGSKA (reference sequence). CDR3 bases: TGCAGTGCTAGATCGAGCGGGAGAACAGATACGCAGTATTTT. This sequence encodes CSARSSGRTDTQYF.